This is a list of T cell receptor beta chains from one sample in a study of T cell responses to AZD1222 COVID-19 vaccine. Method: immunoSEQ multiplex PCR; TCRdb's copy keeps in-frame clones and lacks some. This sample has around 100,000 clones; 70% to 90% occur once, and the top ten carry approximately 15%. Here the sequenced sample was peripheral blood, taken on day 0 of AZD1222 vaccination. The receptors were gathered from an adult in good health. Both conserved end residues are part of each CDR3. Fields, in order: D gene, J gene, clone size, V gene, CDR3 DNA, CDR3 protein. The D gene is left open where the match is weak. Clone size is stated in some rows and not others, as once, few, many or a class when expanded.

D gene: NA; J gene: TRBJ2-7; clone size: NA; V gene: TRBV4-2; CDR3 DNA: TGTGCCAGCAGCCAAGAGGGTGGGAGCGCGGCCTACGAGCAGTACTTC; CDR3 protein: CASSQEGGSAAYEQYF
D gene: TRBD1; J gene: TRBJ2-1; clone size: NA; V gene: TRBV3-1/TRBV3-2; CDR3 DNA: TGTGCCAGCAGCCGAGTACCGGGACAGGGAACTGATGAGCAGTTCTTC; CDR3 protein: CASSRVPGQGTDEQFF
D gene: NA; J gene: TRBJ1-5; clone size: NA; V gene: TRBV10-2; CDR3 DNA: TGCGCCAGCAGTGCAGGACCCCGGGGCAATCAGCCCCAGCATTTT; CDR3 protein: CASSAGPRGNQPQHF
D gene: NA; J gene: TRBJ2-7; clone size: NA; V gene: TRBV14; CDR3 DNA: TGTGCCAGCAGCCAACCACAGGGCTACGAGCAGTACTTC; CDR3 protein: CASSQPQGYEQYF
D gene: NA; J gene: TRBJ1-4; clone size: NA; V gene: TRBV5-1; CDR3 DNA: TGCGCCAGCAGCCTCCTACAGGGAGACGAAAAACTGTTTTTT; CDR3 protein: CASSLLQGDEKLFF
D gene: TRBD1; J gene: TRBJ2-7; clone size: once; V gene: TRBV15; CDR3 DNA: TGTGCCACACTCCCCGGGACAGACTCCTACGAGCAGTACTTC; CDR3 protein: CATLPGTDSYEQYF
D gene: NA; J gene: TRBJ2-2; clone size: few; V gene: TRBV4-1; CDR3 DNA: TGCGCCAGCAGCCAGATTGATCTGGTGGTGACCGGGGAGCTGTTTTTT; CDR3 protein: CASSQIDLVVTGELFF
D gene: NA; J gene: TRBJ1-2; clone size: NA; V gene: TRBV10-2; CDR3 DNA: TGCGCCAGCAGTGAGTGGACGGACTATGGCTACACCTTC; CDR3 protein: CASSEWTDYGYTF
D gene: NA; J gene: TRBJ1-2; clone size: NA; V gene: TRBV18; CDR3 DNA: TGTGCCAGCTCATCCCTGGCCGACTATAACTATGGCTACACCTTC; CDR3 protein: CASSSLADYNYGYTF
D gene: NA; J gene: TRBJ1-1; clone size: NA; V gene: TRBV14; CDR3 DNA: TGTGCCAGCAGCCAAGATATCAGGGTCGGACTGAATGCTTTCTTT; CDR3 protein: CASSQDIRVGLNAFF
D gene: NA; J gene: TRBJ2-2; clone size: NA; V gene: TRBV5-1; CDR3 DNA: TGCGCCAGCAGCCGAAATGGGGAAGTGGCCGGGGAGCTGTTTTTT; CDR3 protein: CASSRNGEVAGELFF
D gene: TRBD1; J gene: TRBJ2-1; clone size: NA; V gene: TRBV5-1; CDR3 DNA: TGCGCCAGCAGCTTGACAGGGGTAGGGAATGAGCAGTTCTTC; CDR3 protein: CASSLTGVGNEQFF
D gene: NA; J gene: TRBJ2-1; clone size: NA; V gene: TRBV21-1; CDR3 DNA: TGTGCCAGCAGCAAAGTTGTCGGTGTCCAGCGGGGGTTTGACAATGAGCAGTTCTTC; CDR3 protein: CASSKVVGVQRGFDNEQFF
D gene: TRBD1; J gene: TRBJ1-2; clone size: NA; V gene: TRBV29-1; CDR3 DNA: TGCAGCGCCACCGGGACAGTCTATGGCTACACCTTC; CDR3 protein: CSATGTVYGYTF
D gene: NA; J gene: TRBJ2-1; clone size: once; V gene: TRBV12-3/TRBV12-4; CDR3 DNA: TGTGCCAGCAGTTCCAAGCGGGTGGAGTTCTTC; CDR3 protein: CASSSKRVEFF
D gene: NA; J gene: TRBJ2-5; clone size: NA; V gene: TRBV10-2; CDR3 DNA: TGCGCCAGCAGTGATAACTACCAAGAGACCCAGTACTTC; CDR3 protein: CASSDNYQETQYF
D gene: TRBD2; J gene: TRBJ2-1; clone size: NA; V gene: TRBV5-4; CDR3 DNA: TGTGCCAGCAGCTCTAGCGGGAGGGTCTCCTACAATGAGCAGTTCTTC; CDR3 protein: CASSSSGRVSYNEQFF
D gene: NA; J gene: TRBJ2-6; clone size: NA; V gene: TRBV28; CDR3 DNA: TGTGCCAGCAGTCCCCGATGGGGAGTGGCTGGGGCCAACGTCCTGACTTTC; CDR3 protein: CASSPRWGVAGANVLTF
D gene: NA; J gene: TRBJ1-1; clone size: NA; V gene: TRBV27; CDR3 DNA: TGTGCCAGCAGTTTAAGGGGGGGGATCACTGAAGCTTTCTTT; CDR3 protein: CASSLRGGITEAFF
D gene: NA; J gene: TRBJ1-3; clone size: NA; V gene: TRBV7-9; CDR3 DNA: TGTGCCAGCAGCCTTGGGTCCCTACCTGGAAACACCATATATTTT; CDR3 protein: CASSLGSLPGNTIYF
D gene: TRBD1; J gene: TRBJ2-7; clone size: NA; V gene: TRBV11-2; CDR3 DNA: TGTGCCAGCAGCTTAGGACTCAATATGGACAGGGTTTCCTACGAGCAGTACTTC; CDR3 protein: CASSLGLNMDRVSYEQYF
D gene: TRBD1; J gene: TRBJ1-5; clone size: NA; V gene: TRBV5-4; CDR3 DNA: TGTGCCAGCAGCCGGGGACAGGGCAATCAGCCCCAGCATTTT; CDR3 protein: CASSRGQGNQPQHF